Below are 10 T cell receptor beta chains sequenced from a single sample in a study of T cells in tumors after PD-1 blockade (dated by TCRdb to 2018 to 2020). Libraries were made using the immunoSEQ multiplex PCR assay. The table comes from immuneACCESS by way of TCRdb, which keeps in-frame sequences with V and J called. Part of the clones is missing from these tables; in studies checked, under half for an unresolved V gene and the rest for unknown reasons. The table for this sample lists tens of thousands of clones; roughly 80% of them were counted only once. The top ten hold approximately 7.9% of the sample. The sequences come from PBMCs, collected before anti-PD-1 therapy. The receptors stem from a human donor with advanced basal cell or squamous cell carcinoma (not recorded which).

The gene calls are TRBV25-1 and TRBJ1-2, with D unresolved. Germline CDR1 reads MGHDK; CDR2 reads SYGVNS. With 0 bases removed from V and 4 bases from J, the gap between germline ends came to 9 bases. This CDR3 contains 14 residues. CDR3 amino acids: CASSEYISSYGYTF. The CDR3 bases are TGTGCCAGCAGTGAATATATCTCGAGCTATGGCTACACCTTC.

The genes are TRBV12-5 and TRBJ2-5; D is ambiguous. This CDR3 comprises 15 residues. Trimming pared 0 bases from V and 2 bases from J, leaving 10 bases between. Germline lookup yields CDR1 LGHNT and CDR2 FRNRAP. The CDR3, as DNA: TGTGCTAGTGGTTTGGTAATGGGGAAGCAAGAGACCCAGTACTTC. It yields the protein CASGLVMGKQETQYF. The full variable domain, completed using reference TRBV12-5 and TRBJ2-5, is DARVTQTPRHKVTEMGQEVTMRCQPILGHNTVFWYRQTMMQGLELLAYFRNRAPLDDSGMPKDRFSAEMPDATLATLKIQPSEPRDSAVYFCASGLVMGKQETQYFGPGTRLLVL.

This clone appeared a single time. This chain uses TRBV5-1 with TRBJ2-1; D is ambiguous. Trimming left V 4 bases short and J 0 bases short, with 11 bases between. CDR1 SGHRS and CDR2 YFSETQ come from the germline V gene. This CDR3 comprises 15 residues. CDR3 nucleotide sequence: TGCGCCAGCAGCCCAGGCGAGTTCTCCTACAATGAGCAGTTCTTC. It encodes CASSPGEFSYNEQFF.

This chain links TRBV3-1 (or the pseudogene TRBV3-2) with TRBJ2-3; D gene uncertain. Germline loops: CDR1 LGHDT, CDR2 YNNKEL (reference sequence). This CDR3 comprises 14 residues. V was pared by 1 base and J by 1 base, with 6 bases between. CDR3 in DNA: TGTGCCAGCAGCCAAGCTGCTCGCACAGATACGCAGTATTTT. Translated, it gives CASSQAARTDTQYF.

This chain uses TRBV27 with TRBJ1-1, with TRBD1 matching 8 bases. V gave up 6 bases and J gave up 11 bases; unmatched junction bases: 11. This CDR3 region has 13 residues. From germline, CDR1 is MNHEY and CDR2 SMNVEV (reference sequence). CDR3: CASRPARGLIAFF. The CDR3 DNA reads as TGTGCCAGCAGGCCGGCCAGGGGGCTAATCGCTTTCTTT.

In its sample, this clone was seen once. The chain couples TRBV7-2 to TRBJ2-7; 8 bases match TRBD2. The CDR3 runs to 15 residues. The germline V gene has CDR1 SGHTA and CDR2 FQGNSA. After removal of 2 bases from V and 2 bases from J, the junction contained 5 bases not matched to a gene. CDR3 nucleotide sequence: TGTGCCAGCAGCTTACAGGCGGGAGGCACCTACGAGCAGTACTTC. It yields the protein CASSLQAGGTYEQYF.

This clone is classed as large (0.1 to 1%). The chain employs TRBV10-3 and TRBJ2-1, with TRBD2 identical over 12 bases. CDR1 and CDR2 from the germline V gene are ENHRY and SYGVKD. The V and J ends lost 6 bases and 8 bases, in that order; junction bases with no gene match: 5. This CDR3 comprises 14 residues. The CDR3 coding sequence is TGTGCCATCAGGCGGACTAGCGGGGTCGATGAGCAGTTCTTC. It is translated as CAIRRTSGVDEQFF.

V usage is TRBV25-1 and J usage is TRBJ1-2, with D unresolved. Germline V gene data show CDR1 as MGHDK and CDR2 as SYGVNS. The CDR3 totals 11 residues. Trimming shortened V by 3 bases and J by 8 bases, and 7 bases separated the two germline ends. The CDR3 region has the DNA TGTGCCAGCAGTGATTGGATCGGCTACACCTTC. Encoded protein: CASSDWIGYTF.

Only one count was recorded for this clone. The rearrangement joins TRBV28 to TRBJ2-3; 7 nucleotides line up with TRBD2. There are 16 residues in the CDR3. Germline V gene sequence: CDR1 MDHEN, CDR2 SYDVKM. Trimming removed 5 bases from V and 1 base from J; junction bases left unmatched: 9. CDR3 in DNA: TGTGCCAGCAGTCGGGGGGTGGGTTTCGGCACAGATACGCAGTATTTT. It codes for CASSRGVGFGTDTQYF.

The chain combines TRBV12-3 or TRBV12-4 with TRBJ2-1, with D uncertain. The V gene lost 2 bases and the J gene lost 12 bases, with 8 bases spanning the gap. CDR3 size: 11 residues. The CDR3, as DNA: TGTGCCAGCAGTTTAACTGCCAGGCAGTTCTTC. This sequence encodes CASSLTARQFF.